This is a list of T cell receptor beta chains from one sample in a study of shared clonotypes between healthy human individuals. TCRdb's copy holds only in-frame clones and misses some; the assay was immunoSEQ multiplex PCR. The sample shows 850,000 to 1,100,000 clones, approximately 80% of them seen only once. The sequencing input was memory CD4+ T cells from PBMCs. The receptors stem from a man between 18 and 29 years old in good health. Some clones in this sample may be carry-over from other donors' samples. Each CDR3 is given with its conserved first and last residue. The D gene is left open where the match is weak. Part of the rows lack a size; the others show once, few, many or a class for expanded clones.

>NA|TRBV2|TRBD2|TRBJ2-1
TGTGCCAGCAGCCTCTCTAGCGGGAATGGAAATGAGCAGTTCTTC
CASSLSSGNGNEQFF
>NA|TRBV20-1|NA|TRBJ1-2
TGCAGTGGGGGGTCTAACTATGGCTACACCTTC
CSGGSNYGYTF
>NA|TRBV4-1|NA|TRBJ2-7
TGCGCCAGCAGCCATCGTGAAGGAGCGGAGCAGTACTTC
CASSHREGAEQYF
>NA|TRBV5-1|TRBD1|TRBJ2-2
TGCGCCAGCCTTCCGGGACAGGGGCCCGGGGAGCTGTTTTTT
CASLPGQGPGELFF
>NA|TRBV6-5|NA|TRBJ2-7
TGTGCCAGCAGTATGGACCTTTTCTCCTACGAGCAGTACTTC
CASSMDLFSYEQYF
>NA|TRBV7-2|TRBD2|TRBJ2-5
TGTGCCAGCAGCTTTGGGGGCATCCCTAGCGGGAGGTGGGAGACCCAGTACTTC
CASSFGGIPSGRWETQYF
>NA|TRBV10-3|TRBD2|TRBJ2-1
TGTGCCATCAGTCCTACTAGCGGGAGAGATGGTGAGCAGTTCTTC
CAISPTSGRDGEQFF
>once|TRBV11-1|TRBD2|TRBJ2-7
TGTGCCAGCAGCCGTACGACTAGCGGGAGGGCCGGGGAGCAGTACTTC
CASSRTTSGRAGEQYF
>NA|TRBV6-6|NA|TRBJ2-5
TGTGCCAGCAGTTACGGGGCATCCCAGTACTTC
CASSYGASQYF
>few|TRBV28|NA|TRBJ2-7
TGTGCCAGCAGTTCCCATACTGGAGATCGGTACTTC
CASSSHTGDRYF
>NA|TRBV6-4|TRBD2|TRBJ2-1
TGTGCCAGCAGTCTGGCGGGAGCTGGGGATGAGCAGTTCTTC
CASSLAGAGDEQFF
>NA|TRBV2|NA|TRBJ2-7
TGTGCCAGCAGTAGCGGTTCCTACGAGCAGTACTTC
CASSSGSYEQYF
>NA|TRBV7-9|TRBD2|TRBJ2-3
TGTGCCAGCAGCGGCAGACTAGCGGGAGATACGCAGTATTTT
CASSGRLAGDTQYF
>NA|TRBV28|NA|TRBJ1-5
TGTGCCAGCAGCCTACCCGGGACACGCAATCAGCCCCAGCATTTT
CASSLPGTRNQPQHF
>NA|TRBV6-1|NA|TRBJ2-2
TGTGCCAGCACGAGCGGAACGAACACCGGGGAGCTGTTTTTT
CASTSGTNTGELFF
>NA|TRBV28|TRBD1|TRBJ1-1
TGTGCCAGCAGGGAGGGGGGACAGGGGGCACGGTGGACTGAAGCTTTCTTT
CASREGGQGARWTEAFF
>NA|TRBV5-4|TRBD2|TRBJ2-3
TGTGCCAGCAGCCCTGCGTTTAGCGGGAGCGGTAATACGCAGTATTTT
CASSPAFSGSGNTQYF
>NA|TRBV7-2|TRBD1|TRBJ2-7
TGTGCCAGCAGCCCCTCCGGGACAGGGGGCCTCGAGCAGTACTTC
CASSPSGTGGLEQYF
>once|TRBV29-1|NA|TRBJ2-1
TGCAGCGTTACTCGGAGGGATGAGCAGTTCTTC
CSVTRRDEQFF
>NA|TRBV28|NA|TRBJ1-3
TGTGCCAGCAGTTTTGAGGCTGGAAACACCATATATTTT
CASSFEAGNTIYF
>NA|TRBV11-3|NA|TRBJ2-3
TGTGCCAGCAGCTTAGGCGGAGATACGCAGTATTTT
CASSLGGDTQYF
>NA|TRBV12-5|TRBD2|TRBJ2-5
TGTGCTAGTAGTTTGGCTAGCGGGAGATTTCAAGAGACCCAGTACTTC
CASSLASGRFQETQYF
>few|TRBV6-5|TRBD2|TRBJ2-5
TGTGCCAGCAGTTTGGGCCTAGCGGGTCTTCAGTACTTC
CASSLGLAGLQYF
>NA|TRBV5-1|TRBD1|TRBJ1-1
TGCGCCAGCAGCGGAGACAGGGTGAACACTGAAGCTTTCTTT
CASSGDRVNTEAFF
>few|TRBV5-1|TRBD1|TRBJ1-1
TGCGCCAGCAGCTTGGGGCGGGTAGGGACAGGGGCGGTAGGGACTGAAGCTTTCTTT
CASSLGRVGTGAVGTEAFF
>NA|TRBV11-1|TRBD1|TRBJ2-1
TGTGCCAGCAGCTTGAGACAGGGCCCCCCGAATGAGCAGTTCTTC
CASSLRQGPPNEQFF
>NA|TRBV12-5|TRBD2|TRBJ2-3
TGTGCTAGTGCCCTAGCGGGGAGCACAGATACGCAGTATTTT
CASALAGSTDTQYF
>NA|TRBV6-6|NA|TRBJ1-3
TGTGCCACCGCTACAGGGACTGGTGGAAACACCATATATTTT
CATATGTGGNTIYF
>NA|TRBV6-6|NA|TRBJ2-2
TGTGCCAGCAGTTACCCCCGCGAAGAGCTGTTTTTT
CASSYPREELFF
>NA|TRBV2|NA|TRBJ2-7
TGTGCCAGCAGTGGCCTGCGGGAGCAGTACTTC
CASSGLREQYF
>many|TRBV28|TRBD2|TRBJ2-5
TGTGCCAGCAGTTTGCCTAGCGGGTCCCAAGAGACCCAGTACTTC
CASSLPSGSQETQYF
>NA|TRBV18|NA|TRBJ2-5
TGTGCCAGCTCACCAACCTTTGGCGAGACCCAGTACTTC
CASSPTFGETQYF
>few|TRBV19|NA|TRBJ1-2
TGTGCCAGTAGTATAGGCGGGGGAACCTATGGCTACACCTTC
CASSIGGGTYGYTF
>NA|TRBV2|TRBD1|TRBJ1-3
TGTGCCAGCAGGAGGGGGGACAGCTTCTCTGGAAACACCATATATTTT
CASRRGDSFSGNTIYF
>NA|TRBV19|NA|TRBJ1-4
TGTGCCAGCGGGGGTAGGGGTTGGGAAAAACTGTTTTTT
CASGGRGWEKLFF
>few|TRBV27|NA|TRBJ1-5
TGTGCCAGCAGTTTTGGTACAGGCAATCAGCCCCAGCATTTT
CASSFGTGNQPQHF
>NA|TRBV7-8|NA|TRBJ1-5
TGTGCCAGCAGCTTAGCGGGGGGGGGCGATTATCAGCCCCAGCATTTT
CASSLAGGGDYQPQHF
>NA|TRBV5-4|TRBD2|TRBJ2-1
TGTGCCAGCAGTTCCCTAGCGGGCCGTTACAATGAGCAGTTCTTC
CASSSLAGRYNEQFF
>NA|TRBV2|NA|TRBJ1-2
TGTGCCAGCAGTGTTTCGGGGAATGATGGCTACACCTTC
CASSVSGNDGYTF
>NA|TRBV4-1|NA|TRBJ1-1
TGCGCCAGCAGCCAAGAACCTTTTGATGCCACTGAAGCTTTCTTT
CASSQEPFDATEAFF
>many|TRBV28|NA|TRBJ1-4
TGTGCCAGCAGCATGGGACCGAAGAATGAAAAACTGTTTTTT
CASSMGPKNEKLFF
>NA|TRBV28|TRBD1|TRBJ2-1
TGTGCCAGCCGGAAACAGGGGGTCTACGGGGAGCAGTTCTTC
CASRKQGVYGEQFF
>NA|TRBV5-1|NA|TRBJ2-6
TGCGCCAGCAATCCGGGGGATGGGGCCAACGTCCTGACTTTC
CASNPGDGANVLTF
>NA|TRBV5-1|NA|TRBJ2-1
TGCGCCAGCAGCTTGACAGGGACTCCCGGGATGAATGAGCAGTTCTTC
CASSLTGTPGMNEQFF
>many|TRBV2|NA|TRBJ1-3
TGTGCCAGCAGCTTCAGCGGACAGTCCGGTTCTGGAAACACCATATATTTT
CASSFSGQSGSGNTIYF
>NA|TRBV5-6|NA|TRBJ1-4
TGTGCCAGCAGCTTGCCTGGCCAGCGTGGCGAAAAACTGTTTTTT
CASSLPGQRGEKLFF
>NA|TRBV18|NA|TRBJ1-1
TGTGCCAGCTCACCATTAACAGGGTTGACTGAAGCTTTCTTT
CASSPLTGLTEAFF
>NA|TRBV28|TRBD1|TRBJ2-2
TGTGCCAGCAGAACCACAGGGGACACCGGGGAGCTGTTTTTT
CASRTTGDTGELFF
>NA|TRBV7-6|TRBD1|TRBJ1-1
TGTGCCAGCAGCCCGGGACAGCTGAACACTGAAGCTTTCTTT
CASSPGQLNTEAFF
>NA|TRBV27|TRBD1|TRBJ1-2
TGTGCCAGCAGTTTAGGACAGGGGGCGCAGTATGGCTACACCTTC
CASSLGQGAQYGYTF
>NA|TRBV5-1|TRBD1|TRBJ2-5
TGCGCCAGCAGCCAAACAGGGACAGAAGAGACCCAGTACTTC
CASSQTGTEETQYF
>many|TRBV7-3|TRBD2|TRBJ2-2
TGTGCCAGCAGCTTGGGGCGGGAGTTGAACACCGGGGAGCTGTTTTTT
CASSLGRELNTGELFF
>NA|TRBV2|TRBD1|TRBJ2-7
TGTGCCAGCAGGGAAGACAGGGGGCCAATGTACGAGCAGTACTTC
CASREDRGPMYEQYF
>NA|TRBV19|TRBD1|TRBJ1-2
TGTGCCACTAATACCGGGACAGGCGGTGGCTACACCTTC
CATNTGTGGGYTF
>few|TRBV4-2|NA|TRBJ1-2
TGTGCCAGCAGCCAAACACAGGGAAGCTATGGCTACACCTTC
CASSQTQGSYGYTF